The text below deals with one T cell receptor (beta chain). The sample comes from a study of blood T cell repertoires in COVID-19. V dropped 0 bases and J dropped 10 bases, with 12 bases sitting between them. The CDR3 extends over 13 amino acids. Looked up from germline, CDR1 is MNHEY and CDR2 is SVGAGI. The data were produced by immunoSEQ multiplex PCR, yet TCRdb's version contains in-frame clones alone and is incomplete. The sample carries some 150,000 clones, roughly 85% recorded once. This receptor was obtained from a man in his forties with acute or convalescent COVID-19. The chain carries TRBV6-5 and TRBJ1-1; a weak D match, TRBD1 (5 bases). The sample comprised peripheral blood. CDR3: CASSYSTLGVAFF. DNA of the CDR3: TGTGCCAGCAGTTACTCGACGCTAGGGGTAGCTTTCTTT.